The present entry profiles one T cell receptor beta chain with its context. TCRdb called the reads again in MiXCR, with one record for every CDR3 protein. The sample holds roughly 130,000 distinct CDR3 sequences, about 10% seen once. The CDR3 is made up of 13 amino acids. Germline V gives CDR1 SGHKS, CDR2 YYEKEE (reference sequence). V dropped 5 bases and J dropped 5; count of bases not matched to a gene: 5. The data belong to a study of T cell repertoires in cytomegalovirus infection. This receptor was obtained from a human donor in good health (CMV status not recorded). Some clones in this sample may be carry-over from other donors' samples. The rearrangement joins TRBV5-5 to TRBJ1-2; 8 bases line up with TRBD1. The sequenced material came from PBMCs. This chain's CDR3 is CASRQGTGYGYTF. The CDR3 region has the DNA TGTGCCAGCAGACAAGGGACAGGATATGGCTACACCTTC.